A single sample is the source of the 24 T cell receptor beta chains below, sequenced in a study of CD8 T cells in ankylosing spondylitis. Via MiXCR, TCRdb re-called the 5' RACE reads, giving one row per CDR3 protein. The sample gives a few hundred thousand distinct CDR3 sequences, 15% to 20% of which show up once; approximately 33% is in the top ten. Sequencing was carried out using blood, either unsorted or a sorted T cell fraction (not recorded which). The receptors derive from a male donor with ankylosing spondylitis or in good health (not recorded which).

This rearrangement joins TRBV20-1 to TRBJ2-1; TRBD2 agrees at 13 bases. The V gene's germline CDR1 is DFQATT and CDR2 SNEGSKA (reference sequence). J was trimmed by 8 bases and V by 6 bases; bases with no gene match: 28. The length of the CDR3 is 21 residues. The CDR3: CSAVGTSGTWPGPTGPYEQFF. The CDR3 DNA reads as TGCAGTGCCGTAGGGACTAGCGGGACTTGGCCGGGCCCAACCGGACCATATGAGCAGTTCTTC.

This clonotype was detected many times. The chain links TRBV4-1 to TRBJ2-1; D gene unclear. Germline V lookup: CDR1 MGHRA, CDR2 YSYEKL. Trimming stripped 0 bases from V and 0 bases from J, with 6 bases between. This CDR3 has 15 residues. This CDR3 reads CASSQDKSSYNEQFF. In DNA form, the CDR3 reads TGCGCCAGCAGCCAAGACAAGAGCTCCTACAATGAGCAGTTCTTC.

CDR3 nucleotides: TGTGCCAGCAGAGGGGGAAGTGCGGAGCTGTTTTTT. Amino acid sequence: CASRGGSAELFF. V is TRBV11-2 and J is TRBJ2-2; maybe TRBD1 (6 bases). In germline, CDR1 is SGHAT, CDR2 FQNNGV. V was clipped by 6 bases and J by 10 bases, with 12 bases between them. The CDR3 is 12 residues long.

This clonotype showed up just a few times. J is TRBJ2-7 and V is TRBV6-5; weak D call: TRBD1 (5 bases). The CDR3 totals 12 residues. V lost 4 bases and J 6 bases, leaving 10 bases between the germline ends. Germline CDR1 and CDR2: MNHEY and SVGAGI. The CDR3 DNA follows: TGTGCCAGCAGTTCAGGGTTGGGCGAGCAGTACTTC. It specifies CASSSGLGEQYF.

In its sample, this clonotype was seen many times. The gene calls are TRBV7-3 and TRBJ2-2; D remains ambiguous. Trimming shortened V by 3 bases and J by 0 bases, and 5 bases separated the two germline ends. The germline V gene encodes CDR1 SGHTA and CDR2 FQGTGA. The CDR3 has 14 residues. The DNA of the CDR3 is TGTGCCAGCAGCTTCTCCGCGAACACCGGGGAGCTGTTTTTT. Protein sequence: CASSFSANTGELFF.

The sample holds a few counts of this clonotype. The V gene is TRBV7-9, the J gene TRBJ2-5; TRBD1 agrees at 10 bases. Germline lookup yields CDR1 SEHNR and CDR2 FQNEAQ (reference sequence). CDR3 length: 15 residues. After removal of 2 bases from V and 1 base from J, the junction contained 1 base not matched to a gene. The CDR3 bases are TGTGCCAGCAGCTTAAGGGACAGGGGCCAAGAGACCCAGTACTTC. This codes for CASSLRDRGQETQYF.

The V gene is TRBV29-1, the J gene TRBJ2-1, with D possibly TRBD2 on 6 matching bases. The V gene's germline CDR1 is SQVTM and CDR2 ANQGSEA. The V end lost 6 bases, the J end lost 7 bases, and 13 bases lay between the germline ends. CDR3 size: 12 residues. CDR3 region: CSVDSRGNEQFF. CDR3 DNA sequence: TGCAGCGTAGACTCTCGGGGGAATGAGCAGTTCTTC.

This clonotype was recorded a few times. V and J are TRBV27 and TRBJ2-1; 10 nucleotides align to TRBD2. J was trimmed by 3 bases and V by 5 bases; bases with no gene match: 16. This CDR3 contains 19 residues. Germline CDR1 reads MNHEY; CDR2 reads SMNVEV (reference sequence). CDR3: CASSPQGLADKLNYNEQFF. The CDR3, as DNA: TGTGCCAGCAGTCCCCAAGGACTAGCGGATAAATTAAACTACAATGAGCAGTTCTTC.

In this sample, this clonotype turned up many times. The rearrangement links TRBV29-1 to TRBJ1-2; D gene uncertain. The germline CDR1 and CDR2 sequences are SQVTM and ANQGSEA. Trimming stripped 0 bases from V and 8 bases from J, with 13 bases between. The CDR3 contains 13 residues. CDR3 residues: CSVEDHPSKGYTF. CDR3 bases: TGCAGCGTTGAAGATCACCCCTCGAAGGGCTACACCTTC. Based on the CDR3 plus reference TRBV29-1 and TRBJ1-2, the full variable domain is SAVISQKPSRDICQRGTSLTIQCQVDSQVTMMFWYRQQPGQSLTLIATANQGSEATYESGFVIDKFPISRPNLTFSTLTVSNMSPEDSSIYLCSVEDHPSKGYTFGSGTRLTVV.

The rearrangement links TRBV29-1 to TRBJ1-1, with D possibly matching TRBD1 (5 bases). The CDR3 is made up of 11 amino acids. The V end lost 3 bases, the J end lost 11 bases, and 13 bases lay between the germline ends. Per the germline V gene, CDR1 is SQVTM and CDR2 is ANQGSEA. For the CDR3, the DNA is TGCAGCGTTGACGGTTCGGGGGTGGCTTTCTTT. Amino acids: CSVDGSGVAFF.

This clonotype has just a few counts. This sequence joins TRBV19 and TRBJ2-7; 9 bases are a match to TRBD1. This CDR3 spans 14 amino acids. Germline CDR1 reads LNHDA; CDR2 reads SQIVND (reference sequence). The trim removed 5 bases at V and 4 bases at J, leaving 6 bases unmatched. CDR3 DNA sequence: TGTGCCAGTAGTGAGGGGACAGGGAGGTACGAGCAGTACTTC. It translates to CASSEGTGRYEQYF.

This chain links TRBV4-3 with TRBJ2-7, with D tentatively TRBD2 (5 bases). Between the trimmed V and J ends, which lost 1 base and 4 bases, there was a span of 11 bases. Germline CDR1 is LGHNA and CDR2 is YSLEER. This CDR3 comprises 14 residues. CDR3 coding DNA: TGCGCCAGCAGCCAAGGCCTACGGGGTTACGAGCAGTACTTC. It encodes CASSQGLRGYEQYF.

There are a few counts of this clonotype. The chain couples TRBV20-1 to TRBJ2-1, with unresolved D. Trimming stripped 0 bases from V and 7 bases from J, with 4 bases between. Germline V gene data show CDR1 as DFQATT and CDR2 as SNEGSKA (reference sequence). This CDR3 has 11 residues. CDR3 protein: CSAREMNEQFF. CDR3 bases: TGCAGTGCTAGAGAGATGAATGAGCAGTTCTTC.

This clonotype showed up just a few times. The chain joins TRBV20-1 to TRBJ1-2; 8 nucleotides match TRBD1. The V and J ends lost 0 bases and 4 bases, in that order; junction bases with no gene match: 4. The CDR3 contains 14 residues. Germline V gene data show CDR1 as DFQATT and CDR2 as SNEGSKA (reference sequence). CDR3 sequence: CSARDLGQAYGYTF. The CDR3 nucleotides are TGCAGTGCTAGAGATCTGGGACAGGCCTATGGCTACACCTTC.

The table lists this clonotype with a few counts. The CDR3 region is CSASWTAMNTEAFF. The CDR3 DNA sequence: TGCAGTGCTAGTTGGACAGCGATGAACACTGAAGCTTTCTTT. This chain links TRBV20-1 with TRBJ1-1; perhaps TRBD1 as D (6 bases). Per germline, CDR1 DFQATT and CDR2 SNEGSKA (reference sequence). V was cut by 3 bases and J by 0 bases, with 11 bases left in between. The CDR3 covers 14 residues.

Only a few counts were recorded for this clonotype. This chain uses TRBV12-3 or TRBV12-4 with TRBJ2-1, with 11 positions matching TRBD1. This CDR3 is built from 15 residues. Germline trimming cut 8 bases from V and 6 bases from J; bases unmatched to any gene: 9. CDR3 sequence reads: CASLSQGTGGNEQFF. The CDR3 DNA reads as TGTGCCAGCCTGTCACAAGGGACAGGGGGCAATGAGCAGTTCTTC.

The chain employs TRBV11-1 and TRBJ1-6, with D tentatively TRBD1 (6 bases). V was trimmed by 5 bases and J by 7 bases, leaving 12 bases between them. Looked up from germline, CDR1 is SGHAT and CDR2 is FQDESV (reference sequence). The CDR3 totals 14 residues. The DNA for the CDR3 is TGTGCCAGCAGCCAAGGCAGGGGCAATTCACCCCTCCACTTT. It specifies CASSQGRGNSPLHF.

This clonotype came up many times. V usage is TRBV7-2 and J usage is TRBJ2-7; 7 bases are shared with TRBD1. Unmatched junction bases numbered 5, after V lost 1 base and J lost 2 bases. The CDR3 loop spans 15 amino acids. Germline loops: CDR1 SGHTA, CDR2 FQGNSA. CDR3: CASSLDWGQTYEQYF. The CDR3 DNA follows: TGTGCCAGCAGCTTAGACTGGGGACAGACCTACGAGCAGTACTTC.

A few counts support this clonotype. The V gene is TRBV4-2, the J gene TRBJ2-7; the D is unclear. Germline CDR1 is LGHNA and CDR2 is YNFKEQ. Trimming removed 1 base from V and 0 bases from J, with 10 bases in between. The CDR3 is made up of 15 amino acids. The CDR3, as DNA: TGTGCCAGCAGCCAAGGGCGAATGAGCTCCTACGAGCAGTACTTC. It codes for CASSQGRMSSYEQYF.

Comment on this clonotype: Compared with germline, one end of the junction differs, possibly owing to a read error. V is TRBV12-3 or TRBV12-4 and J is TRBJ2-1; the D gene is possibly TRBD2 (6 bases). The CDR3 totals 15 residues. CDR3 in amino acids: CARSPELSGLNEQFF. Here the CDR3 DNA reads TGTGCCCGCAGTCCTGAATTAAGCGGGCTCAATGAGCAGTTCTTC.

This clonotype has only a few counts. The rearrangement joins TRBV4-3 to TRBJ2-7; the D is unclear. The CDR3 covers 15 residues. V was clipped by 1 base and J by 1 base, with 11 bases between them. Germline V gene sequence: CDR1 LGHNA, CDR2 YSLEER. The CDR3 loop reads CASSQVAVTSYEQYF. The CDR3 region has the DNA TGCGCCAGCAGCCAAGTTGCAGTGACATCCTACGAGCAGTACTTC.

The gene calls are TRBV2 and TRBJ1-5; D is undetermined. V was pared by 3 bases and J by 3 bases, with 9 bases between. CDR1 is SNHLY and CDR2 is FYNNEI in the germline V gene. The CDR3 is 14 residues long. The CDR3 DNA sequence: TGTGCCAGCAGTGATTCCACGGCCAATCAGCCCCAGCATTTT. The encoded protein is CASSDSTANQPQHF.

The chain employs TRBV7-2 and TRBJ1-5, with 8 positions matching TRBD1. This CDR3 is 15 amino acids long. The V segment lost 0 bases and the J segment 4 bases; nucleotides outside the gene matches: 2. Germline lookup yields CDR1 SGHTA and CDR2 FQGNSA. In nucleotides, the CDR3 is TGTGCCAGCAGCTTAGCGACAGGGGAGAATCAGCCCCAGCATTTT. The encoded protein is CASSLATGENQPQHF.

This clonotype was found a few times. The rearrangement links TRBV24-1 to TRBJ2-3; D is uncertain. The CDR3 consists of 12 residues. CDR1 is KGHDR and CDR2 is SFDVKD in the germline V gene. Trimming stripped 1 base from V and 5 bases from J, with 3 bases between. This CDR3 is CATSDLGDTQYF. The CDR3 region has the DNA TGTGCCACCAGTGATTTAGGAGATACGCAGTATTTT.